The clone carrying this T cell receptor beta chain was detected a few times. V was clipped by 8 bases and J by 1 base, with 8 bases between them. The CDR3 is 13 residues long. Germline V gene sequence: CDR1 MNHNY, CDR2 SVGAGI (reference sequence). Each CDR3 protein is one row after TCRdb ran MiXCR on the 5' RACE reads. This table holds over 40,000 distinct CDR3 sequences, about 30% found once. This receptor was obtained from a female donor with breast cancer. This rearrangement joins TRBV6-6 to TRBJ2-2; D remains unclear. Sequenced sample: tumor-infiltrating memory CD4+ T cells sorted from the breast tumor. The subset was: memory CD4+ T cells, CD4+CD45RO+CD25-. CDR3 region: CASVVWNTGELFF. Written as DNA, the CDR3 is TGTGCCAGCGTGGTGTGGAACACCGGGGAGCTGTTTTTT.